This TCR beta chain was identified during a study of blood T cell repertoires in COVID-19. About the study: The United States, Italy and Spain supplied acute and convalescent COVID-19 samples. Sources were T cells, B-cell-depleted T cells, or PBMCs; the material itself was cDNA or gDNA.

Trimming removed 5 bases at V and 0 bases at J, with 10 bases between. Germline V gene sequence: CDR1 LNHDA, CDR2 SQIVND (reference sequence). The CDR3 contains 14 residues. The sample holds one count of this clone. In the source study's methods: Amplification from reference gene primers served as the basis for estimated nucleated cell counts. The table came from immunoSEQ multiplex PCR; TCRdb's copy has only in-frame clones and leaves some out. V and J calls and clone size are copied from that table; D and trimming were computed from the DNA. In the table there are about 190,000 clones, roughly nine tenths of which are singletons.

The TCR comes from a man in his thirties or forties with acute or convalescent COVID-19. V is TRBV19 and J is TRBJ2-5, with D possibly TRBD1 on 6 matching bases. Sequencing input: peripheral blood. The CDR3 protein is CASSVQGNQETQYF. The CDR3 coding sequence is TGTGCCAGTAGTGTACAGGGTAACCAAGAGACCCAGTACTTC.